This TCR beta chain was captured in a study of cytotoxic CD8 clonotypes in ibrutinib-treated CLL. Findings of the study overall: Clonality went up at ibrutinib response and then declined back toward baseline at progression. Few clonotypes were public, and these shrank or held steady under treatment.

Roughly 2.2 micrograms of genomic DNA (from cryopreserved PBMCs) were used for TCR beta libraries. Comments on this clone: Antigen specificity is unknown.

Germline-derived CDR1 and CDR2 are KGHSH and LQKENI. V shed 4 bases and J 2 bases; nucleotides not matched to a gene: 6. The CDR3 covers 15 residues. The protocol was immunoSEQ multiplex PCR, while the TCRdb copy is restricted to in-frame clones and leaves out a portion. The sample includes roughly 190,000 clones, about 72% seen only once; the top ten take around 15%. The chain links TRBV18 to TRBJ2-3; 7 bases line up with TRBD1. The receptor was isolated from a human donor with chronic lymphocytic leukemia. This sample comprised PBMCs, obtained after 24 months of ibrutinib treatment. The CDR3: CASSQETGYTDTQYF. In nucleotides, the CDR3 is TGTGCCAGCTCACAGGAGACAGGGTACACAGATACGCAGTATTTT.